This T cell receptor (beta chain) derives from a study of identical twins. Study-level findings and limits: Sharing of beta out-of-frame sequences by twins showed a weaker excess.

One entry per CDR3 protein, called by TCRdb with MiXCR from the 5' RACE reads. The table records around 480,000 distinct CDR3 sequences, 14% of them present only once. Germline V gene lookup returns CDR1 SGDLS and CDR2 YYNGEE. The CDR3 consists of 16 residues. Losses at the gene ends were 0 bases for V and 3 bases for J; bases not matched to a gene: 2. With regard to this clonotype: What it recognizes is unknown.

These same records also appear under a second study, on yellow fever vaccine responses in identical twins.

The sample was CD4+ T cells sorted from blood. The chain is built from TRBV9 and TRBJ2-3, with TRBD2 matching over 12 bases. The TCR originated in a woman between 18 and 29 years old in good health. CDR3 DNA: TGTGCCAGCAGCGTAGCACTAGCGGGAGGAACAGATACGCAGTATTTT. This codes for CASSVALAGGTDTQYF.